Each of the 30 T cell receptor beta chains below was sequenced from the same sample in a study of T cells in Graves' hyperthyroidism and ophthalmopathy. There were TCR beta CDR3 regions amplified from RNA transcripts. An initial round of RT-PCR targeting the TCR CDR3 relied on the HTBI primer set. TCRdb independently ran MiXCR on the multiplex PCR reads; one entry per CDR3 protein. The table lists about 200,000 distinct CDR3 sequences, around a sixth of them singletons. Material: blood. These TCRs come from a woman between 50 and 59 years old with Graves' hyperthyroidism.

This clonotype was found many times. The chain combines TRBV11-3 with TRBJ2-1, with TRBD2 matching over 7 bases. Trimming at V came to 2 bases and at J to 7 bases, leaving 11 bases not matched to a gene. CDR3 length equals 16 residues. In germline, CDR1 is SGHNT, CDR2 YENEEA. CDR3 sequence (DNA): TGTGCCAGCAGCTTACGGGGCGTTGGCGGGAGAAATGAGCAGTTCTTC. Translated, it gives CASSLRGVGGRNEQFF.

The chain has TRBV19 and TRBJ2-6; D is unresolved. V lost 1 base, J lost 1 base, and 8 bases lay in between. Looked up from germline, CDR1 is LNHDA and CDR2 is SQIVND (reference sequence). This CDR3 comprises 16 residues. The DNA of the CDR3 is TGTGCCAGTAGTATAGGCAAGTTTTCTGGGGCCAACGTCCTGACTTTC. Amino acids: CASSIGKFSGANVLTF.

This clonotype was picked up a small number of times. The chain uses TRBV12-3 or TRBV12-4 and TRBJ1-6; D is perhaps TRBD1 (5 bases). The V end was cut by 6 bases, the J end by 11 bases, with 11 bases between. CDR3 length equals 12 residues. CDR3 region: CASSITGAPLHF. The CDR3 region has the DNA TGTGCCAGCAGCATCACGGGGGCACCCCTCCACTTT.

The chain couples TRBV18 to TRBJ2-3; D may be TRBD2 (6 bases). Germline V gene sequence: CDR1 KGHSH, CDR2 LQKENI. V lost 6 bases and J lost 1, with 8 bases in between. This CDR3 spans 13 amino acids. The CDR3 reads CASSGGRTDTQYF. CDR3 in DNA: TGTGCCAGCTCGGGGGGTCGCACAGATACGCAGTATTTT.

This clonotype was counted many times. The rearrangement links TRBV20-1 to TRBJ2-5; 8 bases fit TRBD2. With V trimmed by 3 bases and J by 2 bases, 5 bases remained unmatched. CDR3 length: 14 amino acids. Germline values: CDR1 DFQATT, CDR2 SNEGSKA (reference sequence). The CDR3 DNA follows: TGCAGTGCTAGTAGCGGGGTCCAACAAGAGACCCAGTACTTC. It is translated as CSASSGVQQETQYF.

This chain joins TRBV3-1 and TRBJ1-5; 9 positions match TRBD1. With 5 bases clipped from V and 5 bases from J, the junction kept 7 bases outside the gene matches. Germline CDR1 reads LGHDT; CDR2 reads YNNKEL (reference sequence). This CDR3 spans 15 amino acids. CDR3 sequence reads: CASSGGTGQYQPQHF. The CDR3 bases are TGTGCCAGCAGCGGAGGGACAGGGCAATATCAGCCCCAGCATTTT.

This clonotype was detected only a few times. A read error may produce the germline difference seen at one junction end. The chain uses TRBV6-2 or TRBV6-3 and TRBJ2-1; TRBD2 might be the D (6 bases). The CDR3 runs 16 residues. The germline CDR1 and CDR2 sequences are MNHEY and SVGEGT. CDR3 nucleotide sequence: TGTGCCAGCAGTTACTTCCCCCGGGACTCCAACAATGAGCAGTTCTTC. Translated, it gives CASSYFPRDSNNEQFF.

This clonotype has only a few counts. The CDR3, as DNA: TGTGCCATCAGTGAGGGACAGGTCTCCGCGCAGCTGCAGTTCTTC. Amino acid sequence: CAISEGQVSAQLQFF. The genes are TRBV10-3 and TRBJ2-1; 7 positions match TRBD1. Trimming at V came to 2 bases and at J to 12 bases, leaving 13 bases not matched to a gene. The V gene's germline CDR1 is ENHRY and CDR2 SYGVKD. CDR3 size: 15 residues.

This clonotype was observed at least ten times. The chain couples TRBV2 to TRBJ2-5; 7 positions agree with TRBD2. The CDR3 loop spans 13 amino acids. Unmatched junction bases numbered 1, after V lost 4 bases and J lost 2 bases. Looked up from germline, CDR1 is SNHLY and CDR2 is FYNNEI. The CDR3: CASSGTSQETQYF. DNA of the CDR3: TGTGCCAGCAGTGGGACTAGTCAAGAGACCCAGTACTTC.

This clonotype was seen many times. The chain recombines TRBV7-4 with TRBJ1-1; TRBD1 aligns across 10 bases. V lost 5 bases, J lost 3 bases, and 12 bases stayed unmatched. The V gene's germline CDR1 is SGHVT and CDR2 SQSDAQ. The CDR3 covers 17 residues. CDR3 residues: CASSRTWDRGRHTEAFF. In DNA, the CDR3 is TGTGCCAGCAGCCGAACCTGGGACAGGGGCCGTCACACTGAAGCTTTCTTT.

This clonotype was counted ten times or more. The J gene is TRBJ2-5, the V gene TRBV12-3 or TRBV12-4, with TRBD1 as a possible D gene (5 bases). With 5 bases removed from V and 11 bases from J, the gap between germline ends came to 12 bases. The CDR3 sequence is 11 residues long. Here the CDR3 DNA reads TGTGCCAGCAGTCCCAAGACAGTTCAGTACTTC. The encoded protein is CASSPKTVQYF.

This clonotype was seen many times. The rearrangement links TRBV7-2 to TRBJ1-2; D ambiguous. The CDR3 length is 13 residues. The V end lost 2 bases, the J end lost 7 bases, and 11 bases lay between the germline ends. Germline V CDR1 and CDR2: SGHTA, FQGNSA. The DNA of the CDR3 is TGTGCCAGCAGCTTACCCGCAATCGCTGGCTACACCTTC. This codes for CASSLPAIAGYTF.

This clonotype was seen at least ten times. V gene TRBV12-3 or TRBV12-4 combines with J gene TRBJ2-7; possible D gene TRBD2, 5 bases. The V gene lost 5 bases and the J gene lost 3 bases, with 14 bases spanning the gap. The CDR3 is 14 amino acids. CDR3: CASSRGGKGYEQYF. As DNA, the CDR3 is TGTGCCAGCAGTCGGGGTGGGAAAGGCTACGAGCAGTACTTC.

Many counts were recorded for this clonotype. This chain connects TRBV20-1 to TRBJ1-2; TRBD1 is a possible D gene (6 bases). The CDR3 is 14 residues long. Germline CDR1 DFQATT, CDR2 SNEGSKA (reference sequence). Trimming shortened V by 3 bases and J by 3 bases, and 14 bases separated the two germline ends. Here the CDR3 reads CSARWAGADYGYTF. In DNA form, the CDR3 reads TGCAGTGCTAGGTGGGCGGGGGCAGACTATGGCTACACCTTC.

This clonotype was picked up many times. This chain joins TRBV20-1 and TRBJ2-5, with 9 bases that match TRBD2. Germline loops: CDR1 DFQATT, CDR2 SNEGSKA (reference sequence). This CDR3 has 14 residues. J gave up 4 bases and V 7 bases, and 10 bases lay outside the gene matches. This chain's CDR3 is CSVKNSGSGETQYF. The CDR3 bases are TGCAGTGTTAAAAATAGCGGGAGTGGAGAGACCCAGTACTTC.

This clonotype was counted between two and nine times. The rearrangement links TRBV14 to TRBJ2-1; the D is unclear. The CDR3 contains 12 residues. Germline-derived CDR1 and CDR2 are SGHDN and FVKESK. The germline V and J ends were trimmed by 4 bases and 12 bases, with 13 bases remaining between them. CDR3 protein: CASSPWSRLQFF. CDR3 nucleotides: TGTGCCAGCAGCCCGTGGTCCCGCTTGCAGTTCTTC.

The CDR3 here is CASSSDFYEQFF. In nucleotides, the CDR3 is TGTGCCAGCTCATCGGACTTCTACGAGCAGTTCTTC. V gene TRBV18 combines with J gene TRBJ2-1; weak D call: TRBD2 (5 bases). There are 12 residues in the CDR3. The germline CDR1 and CDR2 sequences are KGHSH and LQKENI. Trimming pared 5 bases from V and 10 bases from J, leaving 12 bases between.

This clonotype has just a few counts. This chain connects TRBV20-1 to TRBJ2-1; 11 bases line up with TRBD2. The CDR3 runs 16 residues. V lost 2 bases to trimming and J lost 8 bases; unmatched junction nucleotides: 11. Germline V gene lookup returns CDR1 DFQATT and CDR2 SNEGSKA (reference sequence). The CDR3 nucleotides read TGCAGTGCTAGATGGGGACTAGCGGTTTTTCGAGATGAGCAGTTCTTC. Protein: CSARWGLAVFRDEQFF.

This clonotype occurred many times. The chain is built from TRBV11-2 and TRBJ2-1; D perhaps matches TRBD2 (6 bases). CDR3 size: 13 residues. In germline, CDR1 is SGHAT, CDR2 FQNNGV. The CDR3 DNA sequence: TGTGCTCTCGCTCGGGAGTCGGGCAATGAGCAGTTCTTC. Its translation is CALARESGNEQFF.

The rearrangement uses TRBV27 and TRBJ1-3; D is perhaps TRBD1 (6 bases). Between the trimmed V and J ends, which lost 2 bases and 2 bases, there was a span of 7 bases. Germline V CDR1 and CDR2: MNHEY, SMNVEV (reference sequence). This CDR3 has 14 amino acids. Here the CDR3 DNA reads TGTGCCAGCAGTTTAGGGGGCCCTGGAAACACCATATATTTT. Translating it yields CASSLGGPGNTIYF.

This clonotype occurred many times. The rearrangement joins TRBV6-2 or TRBV6-3 to TRBJ2-7, with 14 positions matching TRBD2. The germline CDR1 and CDR2 sequences are MNHEY and SVGEGT. J gave up 2 bases and V 7 bases, and 16 bases lay outside the gene matches. The CDR3 is made up of 19 amino acids. The DNA of the CDR3 is TGTGCCAGCAAGGTCCGGGGACTAGCGGGAGCAAAGGACCCCTACGAGCAGTACTTC. Translating it yields CASKVRGLAGAKDPYEQYF.

V gene TRBV10-2 combines with J gene TRBJ1-2; 11 bases agree with TRBD1. This CDR3 is built from 14 residues. With V trimmed by 5 bases and J by 4 bases, 3 bases remained unmatched. The germline gives CDR1 WSHSY, CDR2 SAAADI. The CDR3 here is CASSRTGGSYGYTF. CDR3 coding DNA: TGCGCCAGCAGTCGGACAGGGGGCTCCTATGGCTACACCTTC.

The sample holds many counts of this clonotype. The CDR3 sequence is CASSPKPGTYEQYF. The CDR3 coding sequence is TGTGCCAGCTCACCCAAGCCAGGTACCTACGAGCAGTACTTC. The chain couples TRBV18 to TRBJ2-7; D call uncertain. The germline V and J ends were trimmed by 3 bases and 2 bases, with 11 bases remaining between them. The germline V gene has CDR1 KGHSH and CDR2 LQKENI. The CDR3 extends over 14 amino acids.

The V and J genes are TRBV6-1 and TRBJ2-4; 7 bases match TRBD1. The germline gives CDR1 MNHNS, CDR2 SASEGT. The CDR3 spans 15 residues. Losses at the gene ends were 6 bases for V and 8 bases for J; bases not matched to a gene: 13. CDR3 DNA sequence: TGTGCCAGCAGCATTACCGGGACAGAGGGCGACATTCAGTACTTC. It codes for CASSITGTEGDIQYF.

The table lists this clonotype with many counts. J is TRBJ2-3 and V is TRBV3-1; TRBD2 matches 9 bases. The CDR3 is made up of 16 amino acids. V lost 0 bases to trimming and J lost 5 bases; unmatched junction nucleotides: 6. Looked up from germline, CDR1 is LGHDT and CDR2 is YNNKEL (reference sequence). This CDR3 is CASSQEVAGAKDTQYF. CDR3 coding DNA: TGTGCCAGCAGCCAAGAGGTAGCGGGAGCTAAAGATACGCAGTATTTT.

The rearrangement joins TRBV5-1 to TRBJ2-3; D unclear. CDR1 is SGHRS, CDR2 YFSETQ, per germline. There are 14 residues in the CDR3. V was clipped by 0 bases and J by 1 base, with 6 bases between them. CDR3 in DNA: TGCGCCAGCAGCTTGGACGTCCGCACAGATACGCAGTATTTT. It translates to CASSLDVRTDTQYF.

This clonotype was seen at least ten times. This chain uses TRBV29-1 with TRBJ2-3; weak D call: TRBD2 (6 bases). V was trimmed by 6 bases and J by 0 bases, leaving 7 bases between them. The germline V gene encodes CDR1 SQVTM and CDR2 ANQGSEA. The CDR3 is made up of 12 amino acids. The CDR3 DNA sequence: TGCAGCGTCGGGACTAGCACAGATACGCAGTATTTT. Translating it yields CSVGTSTDTQYF.

This clonotype appeared many times. The V and J genes are TRBV12-3 or TRBV12-4 and TRBJ2-3, with TRBD1 matching over 8 bases. With V trimmed by 3 bases and J by 7 bases, 6 bases remained unmatched. CDR3 length: 14 residues. The CDR3 bases are TGTGCCAGCAGTTTTTATACAGGGGGGAATACGCAGTATTTT. It encodes CASSFYTGGNTQYF.

This clonotype appeared many times. The rearrangement links TRBV11-2 to TRBJ2-7, with 8 bases matching TRBD2. The CDR3 is 15 residues long. V was clipped by 0 bases and J by 2 bases; unmatched bases: 3. Germline CDR1 and CDR2: SGHAT and FQNNGV. The DNA for the CDR3 is TGTGCCAGCAGCTTAGAACGGGGGGGGGCCTACGAGCAGTACTTC. It codes for CASSLERGGAYEQYF.

This clonotype was seen only a few times. V usage is TRBV6-2 or TRBV6-3 and J usage is TRBJ1-1; 8 bases align to TRBD1. With V trimmed by 6 bases and J by 10 bases, 4 bases remained unmatched. Germline CDR1 is MNHEY and CDR2 is SVGEGT. The CDR3 length is 11 residues. DNA for the CDR3: TGTGCCAGCAGGAGGACAGGGCGAGCTTTCTTT. Its protein product is CASRRTGRAFF.